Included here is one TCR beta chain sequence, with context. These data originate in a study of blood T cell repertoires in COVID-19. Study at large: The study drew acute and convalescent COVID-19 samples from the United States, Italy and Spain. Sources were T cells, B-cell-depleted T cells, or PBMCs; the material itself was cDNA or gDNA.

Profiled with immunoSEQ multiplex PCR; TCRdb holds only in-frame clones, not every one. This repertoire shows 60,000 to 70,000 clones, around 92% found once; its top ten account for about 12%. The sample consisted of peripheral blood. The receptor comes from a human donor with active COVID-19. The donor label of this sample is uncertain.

The CDR3 sequence: CASSFRGNRDTQYF. DNA of the CDR3: TGTGCCAGCAGCTTTAGAGGAAACAGGGATACGCAGTATTTT. The chain carries TRBV9 and TRBJ2-3; possibly TRBD1 for D (5 bases). The CDR3 extends over 14 amino acids. Deletions cut 4 bases from V and 6 bases from J, with 15 bases between. From germline, CDR1 is SGDLS and CDR2 YYNGEE.